The entry below describes one T cell receptor beta chain. The data were taken from a study of blood T cell repertoires in COVID-19. Looking at the study overall: Acute and convalescent COVID-19 specimens originated in the United States, Italy and Spain. PBMCs, B-cell-depleted T cells, or T cells provided the cDNA or gDNA that made up the material.

V lost 4 bases, J lost 3 bases, and 2 bases stayed unmatched. The CDR3 covers 13 residues. Germline V gene data show CDR1 as MGHRA and CDR2 as YSYEKL. How the authors handled the data: Estimates of nucleated cell counts were drawn from the amplification of reference gene primers. Produced via immunoSEQ multiplex PCR; TCRdb's table is partial and in-frame only. D and trimming come from the DNA, and the V and J calls and clone size come from that table. The table records 110,000 to 150,000 clones, under 90% of them present only once. This TCR derives from a man between 65 and 85 years old who had recovered from COVID-19. The V gene is TRBV4-1, the J gene TRBJ2-7, with 8 bases aligning to TRBD2. The sample comprised peripheral blood. In nucleotides, the CDR3 is TGCGCCAGCAGCCTGGCGGGAGGCTACGAGCAGTACTTC. Amino acid sequence: CASSLAGGYEQYF.